Each of the 8 T cell receptor beta chains below was sequenced from the same sample in a study of blood T cell repertoires in COVID-19. Method: immunoSEQ multiplex PCR; TCRdb's copy keeps in-frame clones and lacks some. This table holds almost 55,000 clones, around four fifths found once. Material: peripheral blood. Receptors originate from a man in his forties or fifties with acute or convalescent COVID-19.

The chain carries TRBV10-3 and TRBJ2-1; D is perhaps TRBD2 (7 bases). The V end lost 6 bases, the J end lost 0 bases, and 18 bases lay between the germline ends. CDR3 length: 17 residues. Germline CDR1 ENHRY, CDR2 SYGVKD. CDR3 sequence: CAISPWGGPSSYNEQFF. The CDR3 bases are TGTGCCATCAGCCCCTGGGGGGGCCCCAGCTCCTACAATGAGCAGTTCTTC.

This chain uses TRBV19 with TRBJ2-1; tentatively, D is TRBD2 (5 bases). Trimming removed 4 bases from V and 9 bases from J, with 10 bases in between. Per the germline V gene, CDR1 is LNHDA and CDR2 is SQIVND (reference sequence). This CDR3 spans 12 amino acids. The CDR3 protein is CASSTREGEQFF. In DNA, the CDR3 is TGTGCCAGTAGTACAAGAGAGGGTGAGCAGTTCTTC.

The chain is built from TRBV27 and TRBJ2-1; 11 bases are a match to TRBD2. This CDR3 comprises 15 residues. Germline loops: CDR1 MNHEY, CDR2 SMNVEV (reference sequence). After removal of 9 bases from V and 3 bases from J, the junction contained 7 bases not matched to a gene. The CDR3 spells CASKGLAEDYNEQFF. The CDR3 DNA reads TGTGCCAGTAAGGGACTAGCGGAAGACTACAATGAGCAGTTCTTC.

The V gene is TRBV18, the J gene TRBJ2-5; 11 bases agree with TRBD2. Unmatched junction bases numbered 0, after V lost 2 bases and J lost 1 base. This CDR3 spans 15 amino acids. Germline V gives CDR1 KGHSH, CDR2 LQKENI. CDR3: CASSPTSGSQETQYF. In DNA form, the CDR3 reads TGTGCCAGCTCACCAACTAGCGGGAGCCAAGAGACCCAGTACTTC. Drawing the rest from reference TRBV18 and TRBJ2-5, the complete variable domain is NAGVMQNPRHLVRRRGQEARLRCSPMKGHSHVYWYRQLPEEGLKFMVYLQKENIIDESGMPKERFSAEFPKEGPSILRIQQVVRGDSAAYFCASSPTSGSQETQYFGPGTRLLVL.

This rearrangement joins TRBV6-6 to TRBJ2-3; no clear D. Trimming cost V 7 bases and J 3 bases, with 11 bases left between them. The CDR3 sequence is 13 residues long. The V gene's germline CDR1 is MNHNY and CDR2 SVGAGI (reference sequence). The chain's CDR3 is CASIQVGTDTQYF. CDR3 nucleotide sequence: TGTGCCAGCATCCAGGTTGGGACAGATACGCAGTATTTT.

The V and J genes are TRBV3-1 (or the pseudogene TRBV3-2) and TRBJ2-1; TRBD1 matches 8 bases. This CDR3 is 15 amino acids long. CDR1 and CDR2 from the germline V gene are LGHDT and YNNKEL (reference sequence). The V gene end was trimmed by 4 bases and the J gene end by 4 bases; junction bases not matched to a gene: 6. CDR3 nucleotides: TGTGCCAGCAGCCGGGGACAGGATTATTACAATGAGCAGTTCTTC. Amino acids: CASSRGQDYYNEQFF.

V gene TRBV7-2 combines with J gene TRBJ1-1, with a tentative D call TRBD1 (6 bases). Germline CDR1 reads SGHTA; CDR2 reads FQGNSA. The CDR3 spans 14 residues. V lost 5 bases and J 0 bases, leaving 10 bases between the germline ends. This CDR3 reads CASSEQGMNTEAFF. The CDR3, as DNA: TGTGCCAGCAGCGAGCAGGGGATGAACACTGAAGCTTTCTTT.

The chain combines TRBV10-3 with TRBJ2-1; 9 bases fit TRBD2. Per the germline V gene, CDR1 is ENHRY and CDR2 is SYGVKD. V dropped 4 bases and J dropped 16; count of bases not matched to a gene: 11. This CDR3 has 13 amino acids. The CDR3 DNA reads TGTGCCATCAGTGTAGCGGGAGACCCCTCCCAATTCTTC. Protein product: CAISVAGDPSQFF.